The rows below give T cell receptor beta chains drawn from one sample of a study of blood T cell repertoires in COVID-19. Measured with immunoSEQ multiplex PCR; TCRdb has only the in-frame clones, and not every one. The table shows approximately 56,000 clones, with around 80% occurring only once. Sequencing input: peripheral blood. These receptors were taken from a woman aged 80 or older with acute or convalescent COVID-19. Each CDR3 is given with its conserved first and last residue. D genes are given only for firm matches. Clone size is stated in some rows and not others, as once, few, many or a class when expanded.

V	D	J	size	CDR3	DNA
TRBV24-1	TRBD1	TRBJ1-2	NA	CATSDSTGPRNGYTF	TGTGCCACCAGTGATTCGACAGGGCCCAGGAATGGCTACACCTTC
TRBV29-1	NA	TRBJ2-2	NA	CSVLGRENTGELFF	TGCAGCGTCCTCGGGCGGGAGAACACCGGGGAGCTGTTTTTT
TRBV7-9	TRBD1	TRBJ2-5	once	CASSRSTGQGSETQYF	TGTGCCAGCAGCAGATCCACGGGACAGGGTAGCGAGACCCAGTACTTC
TRBV10-3	TRBD1	TRBJ1-6	NA	CAISEATGVGSPLHF	TGTGCCATCAGTGAGGCCACAGGGGTTGGGTCACCCCTCCACTTT
TRBV4-2	TRBD1	TRBJ1-5	once	CASSQGGTGDQPQHF	TGTGCCAGCAGCCAAGGCGGGACAGGTGATCAGCCCCAGCATTTT
TRBV10-3	TRBD1	TRBJ1-5	NA	CAIRGQENQPQHF	TGTGCCATCAGGGGACAGGAGAATCAGCCCCAGCATTTT
TRBV20-1	NA	TRBJ1-1	NA	CRGDMNTEAFF	TGCAGGGGCGACATGAACACTGAAGCTTTCTTT
TRBV19	TRBD2	TRBJ2-5	NA	CASSIKGPVSGGQETQYF	TGTGCCAGTAGTATAAAGGGCCCGGTTAGCGGGGGTCAAGAGACCCAGTACTTC
TRBV7-3	NA	TRBJ2-7	NA	CASSLQGGGEQYF	TGTGCCAGCAGCTTACAGGGAGGAGGAGAGCAGTACTTC
TRBV6-1	TRBD2	TRBJ2-1	NA	CASSGLAGESSYNEQFF	TGTGCCAGCAGTGGACTAGCGGGGGAGAGCTCCTACAATGAGCAGTTCTTC
TRBV5-4	NA	TRBJ1-6	once	CASSLEGPSGISPLHF	TGTGCCAGCAGCTTGGAAGGACCCTCGGGAATTTCACCCCTCCACTTT
TRBV5-1	TRBD1	TRBJ2-3	NA	CASGQGTEFNTDTQYF	TGCGCCAGTGGACAGGGCACTGAATTTAACACAGATACGCAGTATTTT
TRBV19	NA	TRBJ2-1	NA	CASSAGALSYNEQFF	TGTGCCAGTAGTGCGGGGGCCCTTTCCTACAATGAGCAGTTCTTC
TRBV5-5	NA	TRBJ1-4	NA	CASSLLPGQGEKLFF	TGTGCCAGCAGCTTGTTGCCGGGTCAAGGCGAAAAACTGTTTTTT
TRBV7-2	NA	TRBJ2-5	NA	CASSSGVLETQYF	TGTGCCAGCAGCTCCGGGGTTTTAGAGACCCAGTACTTC
TRBV6-5	TRBD2	TRBJ2-1	NA	CASRDPSGGGNEQFF	TGTGCCAGCAGGGACCCTAGCGGGGGGGGTAATGAGCAGTTCTTC
TRBV5-4	NA	TRBJ2-4	NA	CASSLDRVKNIQYF	TGTGCCAGCAGCTTGGACCGCGTAAAAAACATTCAGTACTTC
TRBV20-1	NA	TRBJ1-1	few	CSAGRSEAFF	TGCAGTGCTGGGAGATCTGAAGCTTTCTTT
TRBV10-2	TRBD1	TRBJ2-7	NA	CASSIGQGRSYEQYF	TGCGCCAGCAGTATTGGACAGGGCCGGTCCTACGAGCAGTACTTC
TRBV6-5	NA	TRBJ1-2	once	CASSYTTGNYGYTF	TGTGCCAGCAGTTACACCACAGGGAACTATGGCTACACCTTC
TRBV2	TRBD1	TRBJ1-3	NA	CASSDDRAAGNTIYF	TGTGCCAGCAGTGACGACAGGGCGGCTGGAAACACCATATATTTT
TRBV7-9	NA	TRBJ2-1	NA	CASSLAGGPSDEQFF	TGTGCCAGCAGCTTAGCGGGGGGGCCCTCCGATGAGCAGTTCTTC
TRBV19	TRBD1	TRBJ1-6	NA	CASSIRDRGSPLHF	TGTGCCAGTAGCATACGGGACAGGGGTTCACCCCTCCACTTT
TRBV7-9	NA	TRBJ1-2	NA	CALQGGEGYTF	TGTGCCTTACAAGGGGGGGAAGGCTACACCTTC